Listed below are T cell receptor beta chains from one sample, sequenced in a study of CD4+ T cells in melanoma. The data were produced by immunoSEQ multiplex PCR, yet TCRdb's version contains in-frame clones alone and is incomplete. The table shows some 110,000 clones, with approximately 92% occurring only once. Sequencing input: peripheral blood. These receptors were collected from a human donor with melanoma. Both conserved end residues are part of each CDR3. A D gene is named only where the DNA matches it firmly. Rows may omit the clone size; those that give it use once, few, many or a size class.

clone_size j_call v_call d_call cdr3_aa cdr3_nt
NA TRBJ1-4 TRBV4-2 TRBD1 CASSQDQGEDEKLFF TGTGCCAGCAGCCAAGACCAGGGGGAAGATGAAAAACTGTTTTTT
NA TRBJ2-3 TRBV7-2 TRBD1 CASSPRDRQRDTQYF TGTGCCAGCAGCCCCCGGGACAGGCAGCGAGATACGCAGTATTTT
NA TRBJ2-5 TRBV7-2 TRBD1 CASSLDRGHIRETQYF TGTGCCAGCAGCTTAGACAGGGGGCATATTCGTGAGACCCAGTACTTC
NA TRBJ1-5 TRBV6-5 NA CASSYQGTHQPQHF TGTGCCAGCAGTTACCAGGGGACACATCAGCCCCAGCATTTT
NA TRBJ2-2 TRBV27 NA CASSFMSGGELFF TGTGCCAGCAGTTTTATGTCGGGCGGGGAGCTGTTTTTT
NA TRBJ1-1 TRBV4-1 TRBD1 CASSLDRVGPENTEAFF TGCGCCAGCAGCCTAGACAGGGTCGGGCCTGAGAACACTGAAGCTTTCTTT
NA TRBJ2-2 TRBV15 NA CATSRAGFGGSTGELFF TGTGCCACCAGCAGAGCCGGTTTCGGAGGGAGCACCGGGGAGCTGTTTTTT
NA TRBJ2-3 TRBV14 NA CASSHLHTDTQYF TGTGCCAGCAGCCATCTCCACACAGATACGCAGTATTTT
once TRBJ1-5 TRBV27 NA CASTESYSNQPQHF TGTGCCAGCACGGAGTCATATAGCAATCAGCCCCAGCATTTT
NA TRBJ1-3 TRBV6-5 NA CASLSAARNTIYF TGTGCCAGCCTCTCAGCAGCCAGAAACACCATATATTTT
NA TRBJ1-6 TRBV4-1 NA CASSQTSLTVHYNSPLHF TGCGCCAGCAGCCAAACCTCCCTGACGGTTCACTATAATTCACCCCTCCACTTT
NA TRBJ1-5 TRBV18 NA CASSHGVNQPQHF TGTGCCAGCTCTCATGGGGTGAATCAGCCCCAGCATTTT
NA TRBJ2-1 TRBV19 TRBD2 CASSPGLADNEQFF TGTGCCAGTAGCCCGGGACTAGCGGACAATGAGCAGTTCTTC
NA TRBJ2-3 TRBV15 NA CATSTPPTDTQYF TGTGCCACCAGCACCCCCCCCACAGATACGCAGTATTTT
NA TRBJ1-2 TRBV7-2 NA CASSRGQIRRNYGYTF TGTGCCAGCAGCCGCGGACAGATCCGACGTAACTATGGCTACACCTTC
NA TRBJ2-1 TRBV7-2 NA CASSPQGAGVYNEQFF TGTGCCAGCAGCCCCCAGGGGGCGGGGGTCTACAATGAGCAGTTCTTC
NA TRBJ1-5 TRBV27 NA CASSFGNDQPQHF TGTGCCAGCAGTTTTGGAAACGATCAGCCCCAGCATTTT
NA TRBJ2-7 TRBV5-5 TRBD1 CASSHDPGQGPYEQYF TGTGCCAGCAGTCATGATCCGGGACAGGGACCGTACGAGCAGTACTTC
NA TRBJ1-2 TRBV28 TRBD1 CASRLPTGGGYGYTF TGTGCCAGCAGACTACCCACAGGGGGCGGCTATGGCTACACCTTC
NA TRBJ2-7 TRBV9 TRBD2 CASSERSGRGYEQYF TGTGCCAGCAGCGAAAGAAGCGGGAGAGGATACGAGCAGTACTTC
NA TRBJ1-3 TRBV5-1 TRBD1 CASYLWGGAGTGARGNTIYF TGCGCCAGCTACCTCTGGGGTGGGGCCGGGACAGGGGCGAGGGGAAACACCATATATTTT
NA TRBJ2-5 TRBV5-4 NA CASSFVQQETQYF TGTGCCAGCAGCTTCGTCCAGCAAGAGACCCAGTACTTC
NA TRBJ1-2 TRBV7-8 TRBD1 CASKQGAGEYGYTF TGTGCCTCAAAGCAGGGGGCAGGGGAATATGGCTACACCTTC
NA TRBJ2-6 TRBV6-1 NA CASAIRGAGANVLTF TGTGCCAGTGCCATAAGGGGGGCTGGGGCCAACGTCCTGACTTTC
once TRBJ1-1 TRBV18 NA CASSPGTTSWAFF TGTGCCAGCTCACCCGGGACAACAAGCTGGGCTTTCTTT
NA TRBJ1-1 TRBV7-8 NA CASSKQGVLPEAFF TGTGCCAGCAGCAAACAGGGTGTTCTTCCTGAAGCTTTCTTT
NA TRBJ1-1 TRBV4-2 NA CASSQSIARNTEAFF TGTGCCAGCAGCCAAAGCATCGCACGCAACACTGAAGCTTTCTTT
few TRBJ2-2 TRBV7-9 NA CASIPGSEITGELFF TGTGCCAGCATCCCCGGGTCGGAAATCACCGGGGAGCTGTTTTTT
NA TRBJ2-1 TRBV14 NA CASSQDLRGAQFF TGTGCCAGCAGCCAAGATCTGAGGGGGGCGCAGTTCTTC
NA TRBJ1-1 TRBV4-2 TRBD1 CASSQESTGGTEAFF TGTGCCAGCAGCCAAGAGAGTACAGGGGGCACTGAAGCTTTCTTT
few TRBJ1-5 TRBV28 TRBD1 CASRPGGRGQPQHF TGTGCCAGCAGACCAGGGGGCCGGGGGCAGCCCCAGCATTTT
NA TRBJ2-5 TRBV4-1 TRBD1 CASSQDDRALRTQYF TGCGCCAGCAGCCAAGATGACAGGGCGTTAAGGACCCAGTACTTC
NA TRBJ1-3 TRBV9 NA CASTQSGGGNTIYF TGTGCCAGCACACAATCGGGTGGTGGAAACACCATATATTTT
NA TRBJ2-7 TRBV19 NA CASGKQYF TGTGCCAGTGGAAAGCAGTACTTC
NA TRBJ2-3 TRBV7-6 TRBD2 CASSNGRERSTDTQYF TGTGCCAGCAGCAACGGGAGGGAACGATCAACAGATACGCAGTATTTT
NA TRBJ1-2 TRBV7-3 NA CASSGGYGYTF TGTGCCAGCAGCGGAGGGTATGGCTACACCTTC
NA TRBJ1-4 TRBV4-2 NA CASSQEARVNEKLFF TGTGCCAGCAGCCAAGAAGCCAGGGTTAATGAAAAACTGTTTTTT
NA TRBJ1-2 TRBV18 NA CASSPQGGHYGYTF TGTGCCAGCTCACCACAGGGAGGGCACTATGGCTACACCTTC
NA TRBJ2-1 TRBV7-2 TRBD1 CASSIPRPGQGDNEQFF TGTGCCAGCAGCATTCCTCGACCGGGACAGGGTGACAATGAGCAGTTCTTC
NA TRBJ2-3 TRBV5-4 TRBD2 CASRQSGRGSTDTQYF TGTGCCAGCAGACAGAGCGGGAGGGGTAGCACAGATACGCAGTATTTT
NA TRBJ2-6 TRBV5-1 NA CASSLGSGVPGANVLTF TGCGCCAGCAGCTTGGGGTCCGGCGTCCCTGGGGCCAACGTCCTGACTTTC
NA TRBJ2-6 TRBV7-2 TRBD1 CASRWTGVAFSGANVLTF TGTGCCAGCCGCTGGACAGGGGTGGCCTTCTCTGGGGCCAACGTCCTGACTTTC
NA TRBJ1-2 TRBV19 NA CASSIGQGRPDGYTF TGTGCCAGTAGTATTGGGCAGGGGCGCCCCGACGGCTACACCTTC
once TRBJ2-3 TRBV30 NA CAWSVGSTDTQYF TGTGCCTGGAGTGTGGGCAGCACAGATACGCAGTATTTT
NA TRBJ1-5 TRBV28 TRBD1 CASSLETGGFQPQHF TGTGCCAGCAGTTTAGAAACAGGGGGCTTTCAGCCCCAGCATTTT
NA TRBJ1-1 TRBV27 NA CASSLYRRNTEAFF TGTGCCAGCAGTTTATATCGGCGGAACACTGAAGCTTTCTTT
NA TRBJ1-5 TRBV6-6 NA CASNQGNNQPQHF TGTGCCAGCAACCAGGGAAACAATCAGCCCCAGCATTTT
NA TRBJ2-3 TRBV5-4 TRBD2 CASSDPGLAVLGTDTQYF TGTGCCAGCAGCGACCCAGGACTAGCTGTTTTGGGAACAGATACGCAGTATTTT
NA TRBJ2-2 TRBV29-1 NA CSVESPGRAGELFF TGCAGCGTTGAAAGCCCCGGACGAGCCGGGGAGCTGTTTTTT
NA TRBJ2-3 TRBV19 TRBD1 CASRAGGGTDTQYF TGTGCCAGTAGGGCAGGGGGCGGGACAGATACGCAGTATTTT
NA TRBJ2-3 TRBV11-2 NA CASSLGLYGVTDTQYF TGTGCCAGCAGCTTAGGCCTTTACGGGGTAACAGATACGCAGTATTTT
NA TRBJ1-2 TRBV5-6 NA CASSPGGFGGRGGYTF TGTGCCAGCAGCCCCGGGGGTTTCGGAGGTCGAGGTGGCTACACCTTC